This T cell receptor beta chain derives from a study of cytomegalovirus exposure and HLA in healthy donors. Study summary: In a previous analysis, 100 million to 140 million unique TCR beta sequences were found from about 179 million T cells.

The CDR3 sequence is 12 residues long. The V gene's germline CDR1 is MNHEY and CDR2 SVGAGI. Trimming cost V 5 bases and J 7 bases, with 9 bases left between them. General observations from the study: Analyzed later, most CMV-associated TCR beta chains appeared HLA-restricted.

As concerns this clone: Its matching antigen is unknown.

Primers: 60 Vbeta forward and 13 Jbeta reverse. Sequencing used immunoSEQ multiplex PCR; TCRdb keeps in-frame clones, though not all of them. The sample carries some 150,000 clones, about 87% recorded once. The chain combines TRBV6-5 with TRBJ1-5; no clear D gene. This clonotype originated in a woman under 40 in good health and CMV-seronegative. Material: PBMCs. In nucleotides, the CDR3 is TGTGCCAGCAGTCAAGCTAACCAGCCCCAGCATTTT. Amino acid sequence: CASSQANQPQHF.